A selection of T cell receptor beta chains follows, all from one sample in a study of blood T cell repertoires in COVID-19. Sequencing was performed with immunoSEQ multiplex PCR; in TCRdb, only in-frame clones are kept and a portion is missing. In the table there are approximately 190,000 clones, nearly 90% of which are singletons. The sample comprised peripheral blood. These receptors came from a man in his fifties or sixties with active or convalescent COVID-19. Both conserved end residues are part of each CDR3. Each record gives: D gene, clone size, CDR3 length, V gene, J gene, CDR3 DNA, CDR3 protein. A D gene is named only where the DNA matches it firmly. Size is omitted from some rows. Given values are once, few, many or a class for expanded clones.

>NA|NA|14|TRBV7-2|TRBJ1-2
TGTGCCAGCAGCTTAAACAGGAACAACTATGGCTACACCTTC
CASSLNRNNYGYTF
>TRBD2|NA|18|TRBV4-1|TRBJ2-5
TGCGCCAGCAGCCCCAGGGGAAGCGGGGGCCCTAATCAAGAGACCCAGTACTTC
CASSPRGSGGPNQETQYF
>TRBD1|few|15|TRBV10-2|TRBJ1-2
TGCGCCAGCAGTGAACTTTGGACCGGACAGGGTGGCTACACCTTC
CASSELWTGQGGYTF
>NA|NA|15|TRBV18|TRBJ2-7
TGTGCCAGCTCACCTGGGCAGGCCAGAATCTACGAGCAGTACTTC
CASSPGQARIYEQYF
>NA|NA|13|TRBV5-1|TRBJ2-3
TGCGCCAGCAGCTTGGACTTTTCAGATACGCAGTATTTT
CASSLDFSDTQYF
>NA|once|13|TRBV18|TRBJ1-2
TGTGCCAGCTCACTAGGGGAGGTCTATGGCTACACCTTC
CASSLGEVYGYTF
>NA|NA|14|TRBV19|TRBJ1-1
TGTGCCAGTGGCAACACGAACCTGAACACTGAAGCTTTCTTT
CASGNTNLNTEAFF
>TRBD1|NA|16|TRBV3-1/TRBV3-2|TRBJ2-3
TGTGCCAGCAGCCAACTCGCCGGGACAGTCACAGATACGCAGTATTTT
CASSQLAGTVTDTQYF
>NA|once|13|TRBV6-4|TRBJ1-2
TGTGCCAGCAGTGAAGAAGAGGGCTATGGCTACACCTTC
CASSEEEGYGYTF
>TRBD1|NA|14|TRBV5-1|TRBJ1-6
TGCGCCAGCAGCTTCGGGACAGAAAATTCACCCCTCCACTTT
CASSFGTENSPLHF
>NA|NA|13|TRBV27|TRBJ1-5
TGTGCCAGCAGTTCGACTGCCAATAGGCCCCAGCATTTT
CASSSTANRPQHF
>NA|NA|14|TRBV6-2/TRBV6-3|TRBJ2-5
TGTGCCAGCAGCCAACCAGGGATTCAAGAGACCCAGTACTTC
CASSQPGIQETQYF
>NA|once|14|TRBV7-8|TRBJ1-2
TGTGCCAGCAGCTTAGTCAGTCTTAACTATGGCTACACCTTC
CASSLVSLNYGYTF
>NA|NA|15|TRBV19|TRBJ1-2
TGTGCCAGTAGTGCGGGGGGCGAGGCTAACTATGGCTACACCTTC
CASSAGGEANYGYTF
>NA|NA|15|TRBV5-1|TRBJ2-6
TGCGCCAGCAGCCCTGTATCTGCTGGGGCCAACGTCCTGACTTTC
CASSPVSAGANVLTF